This T cell receptor beta chain originates from a study of blood T cell repertoires in COVID-19. Turning to the study itself: In each case, the material was cDNA or gDNA derived from T cells, B-cell-depleted T cells, or PBMCs.

Clones were read by immunoSEQ multiplex PCR, and TCRdb kept only the in-frame ones, dropping some. The sample has under 200,000 clones, 75% to 85% seen once. The V end lost 3 bases, the J end lost 5 bases, and 11 bases lay between the germline ends. Germline CDR1 is LNHDA and CDR2 is SQIVND (reference sequence). The CDR3 extends over 13 amino acids. This clone was found many times. Enrolled through a virtual design, the participants were between 18 and 89 years of age and came from about two dozen US areas. In Cohort 3, a recovered donor had either two negative PCRs, clearance, or symptom resolution. The TCR originated in a woman between 55 and 75 years old who had recovered from COVID-19. The specimen was PBMCs or T cells enriched from blood (not recorded which). The rearrangement joins TRBV19 to TRBJ2-7; a weak D match, TRBD1 (5 bases). The CDR3 reads CASSIRDQDEQYF. Written as DNA, the CDR3 is TGTGCCAGTAGTATCAGGGATCAGGACGAGCAGTACTTC.